The 26 T cell receptor beta chains below all came from one sample that was sequenced in a study of control samples from healthy donors and cancer patients. Profiling relied on immunoSEQ multiplex PCR, and the TCRdb table lists in-frame clones only, not all of them. The data contain roughly 180,000 clones, 75% to 95% of them singletons. The sample was blood. These receptors all come from a middle-aged woman in good health.

The chain joins TRBV5-1 to TRBJ2-3; tentative D call: TRBD2 (7 bases). The CDR3 contains 15 residues. Germline loops: CDR1 SGHRS, CDR2 YFSETQ. Trimming removed 4 bases from V and 5 bases from J, with 17 bases in between. The CDR3 sequence: CASSPFGGRVDTQYF. The CDR3 coding sequence is TGCGCCAGCAGCCCCTTCGGGGGGCGAGTAGATACGCAGTATTTT.

J is TRBJ1-6 and V is TRBV14; D remains unclear. This CDR3 contains 11 residues. CDR1 and CDR2 from the germline V gene are SGHDN and FVKESK. Trimming removed 4 bases from V and 14 bases from J, with 9 bases in between. Here the CDR3 DNA reads TGTGCCAGCAGCCCGGGATTCACCCTCCACTTT. It is translated as CASSPGFTLHF.

V usage is TRBV3-1 (or the pseudogene TRBV3-2) and J usage is TRBJ2-2, with D maybe TRBD1 (6 bases). V was cut by 7 bases and J by 6 bases, with 18 bases left in between. This CDR3 has 15 amino acids. Germline V gene data show CDR1 as LGHDT and CDR2 as YNNKEL (reference sequence). Here the CDR3 reads CASTKTDSLPGELFF. The DNA for the CDR3 is TGTGCCAGCACTAAAACGGACAGTTTGCCCGGGGAGCTGTTTTTT.

The rearrangement joins TRBV6-1 to TRBJ2-3, with no clear D. The germline V and J ends were trimmed by 2 bases and 6 bases, with 15 bases remaining between them. CDR1 and CDR2 (germline): MNHNS, SASEGT. The CDR3 runs 15 residues. CDR3 sequence (DNA): TGTGCCAGCAGTGAATTTGGTCCCCCGGAGGATACGCAGTATTTT. Protein sequence: CASSEFGPPEDTQYF.

The V call is TRBV5-1, the J call TRBJ1-1; perhaps TRBD1 as D (5 bases). CDR1 is SGHRS, CDR2 YFSETQ, per germline. This CDR3 spans 15 amino acids. V lost 4 bases to trimming and J lost 1 base, with 14 bases between them. CDR3 DNA: TGCGCCAGCAGCGGGACCTCGGGCTCGAACACTGAAGCTTTCTTT. Encoded protein: CASSGTSGSNTEAFF.

The gene calls are TRBV7-9 and TRBJ1-1, with D possibly matching TRBD1 (6 bases). This CDR3 contains 15 residues. The V gene's germline CDR1 is SEHNR and CDR2 FQNEAQ (reference sequence). V lost 4 bases, J lost 2 bases, and 14 bases lay in between. CDR3 residues: CASSWDGGGNTEAFF. DNA of the CDR3: TGTGCCAGCAGCTGGGACGGGGGCGGAAACACTGAAGCTTTCTTT.

The CDR3 protein is CASSEYPSGNTEAFF. CDR3 DNA sequence: TGTGCCAGCAGCGAATATCCATCGGGTAACACTGAAGCTTTCTTT. The V and J genes are TRBV9 and TRBJ1-1; D gene ambiguous. Germline V CDR1 and CDR2: SGDLS, YYNGEE. This CDR3 is 15 amino acids long. V shed 3 bases and J shed 2 bases, with 14 bases lying between them.

The V gene is TRBV27, the J gene TRBJ2-3; D perhaps matches TRBD1 (6 bases). In germline, CDR1 is MNHEY, CDR2 SMNVEV (reference sequence). The CDR3 is made up of 15 amino acids. The V gene lost 2 bases and the J gene lost 7 bases, with 16 bases spanning the gap. CDR3 DNA: TGTGCCAGCAGTTTAGTGGCAGGGGATGTGAATACGCAGTATTTT. Its protein is CASSLVAGDVNTQYF.

This chain connects TRBV13 to TRBJ1-3; D is possibly TRBD1 (5 bases). The CDR3 extends over 17 amino acids. V gave up 5 bases and J gave up 0 bases, with 17 bases separating them. CDR1 is PRHDT and CDR2 is FYEKMQ in the germline V gene (reference sequence). The CDR3 here is CASSQEGRAGSGNTIYF. CDR3 coding DNA: TGTGCCAGCAGCCAGGAGGGGAGGGCAGGCTCTGGAAACACCATATATTTT. Full variable domain (outside the CDR3, taken from reference TRBV13 and TRBJ1-3): AAGVIQSPRHLIKEKRETATLKCYPIPRHDTVYWYQQGPGQDPQFLISFYEKMQSDKGSIPDRFSAQQFSDYHSELNMSSLELGDSALYFCASSQEGRAGSGNTIYFGEGSWLTVV.

CDR3 nucleotide sequence: TGTGCCAGCAGCCCAGTGGGCGGGGGGGCTGAAGCTTTCTTT. Encoded protein: CASSPVGGGAEAFF. The chain combines TRBV27 with TRBJ1-1; maybe TRBD1 (5 bases). The CDR3 extends over 14 amino acids. Trimming left V 6 bases short and J 6 bases short, with 17 bases between. Per germline, CDR1 MNHEY and CDR2 SMNVEV (reference sequence).

The chain links TRBV25-1 to TRBJ1-6; D is uncertain. Trimming took off 2 bases at V and 7 bases at J, with 3 bases between the two ends. Germline CDR1 and CDR2: MGHDK and SYGVNS. CDR3 length equals 12 residues. The CDR3 DNA reads TGTGCCAGCAGTGAAGGGAATTCACCCCTCCACTTT. Translation gives CASSEGNSPLHF. Full variable domain (outside the CDR3, taken from reference TRBV25-1 and TRBJ1-6): EADIYQTPRYLVIGTGKKITLECSQTMGHDKMYWYQQDPGMELHLIHYSYGVNSTEKGDLSSESTVSRIRTEHFPLTLESARPSHTSQYLCASSEGNSPLHFGNGTRLTVT.

The chain has TRBV25-1 and TRBJ1-2; the match to TRBD1 covers 8 bases. Trimming at V came to 5 bases and at J to 6 bases, leaving 5 bases not matched to a gene. The CDR3 contains 13 residues. Germline V lookup: CDR1 MGHDK, CDR2 SYGVNS. CDR3 region: CASSNSRGHGYTF. For the CDR3, the DNA is TGTGCCAGCAGTAATAGCAGGGGGCATGGCTACACCTTC.

This clone has a single count. This chain joins TRBV3-1 (or the pseudogene TRBV3-2) and TRBJ2-5, with 7 bases aligning to TRBD2. This CDR3 spans 18 amino acids. Germline V gives CDR1 LGHDT, CDR2 YNNKEL (reference sequence). V lost 1 base, J lost 5 bases, and 16 bases stayed unmatched. The CDR3 DNA reads TGTGCCAGCAGCCAAGTCGATCAGGGACTAACAAAGTCTGAGACCCAGTACTTC. This gives the protein CASSQVDQGLTKSETQYF.

The J gene is TRBJ1-2, the V gene TRBV7-9; no firm D call. This CDR3 comprises 13 residues. Per germline, CDR1 SEHNR and CDR2 FQNEAQ (reference sequence). V was clipped by 0 bases and J by 4 bases, with 6 bases between them. CDR3 sequence (DNA): TGTGCCAGCAGCTTAGCGGGGTCCTATGGCTACACCTTC. It codes for CASSLAGSYGYTF.

The J gene is TRBJ1-2, the V gene TRBV2; tentative D call: TRBD1 (5 bases). With 7 bases removed from V and 1 base from J, the gap between germline ends came to 10 bases. Germline-derived CDR1 and CDR2 are SNHLY and FYNNEI. This CDR3 region has 13 residues. The CDR3 loop is CASNRDFNYGYTF. Written as DNA, the CDR3 is TGTGCCAGCAACCGGGACTTTAACTATGGCTACACCTTC.

CDR3 sequence reads: CASSSRGADTQYF. The CDR3 coding sequence is TGTGCCAGCAGCTCCCGGGGGGCAGATACGCAGTATTTT. The chain carries TRBV3-1 (or the pseudogene TRBV3-2) and TRBJ2-3, with TRBD2 matching over 7 bases. V lost 5 bases and J lost 4; bases outside the gene matches: 3. CDR3 length: 13 amino acids. Germline lookup yields CDR1 LGHDT and CDR2 YNNKEL (reference sequence).

J is TRBJ2-3 and V is TRBV29-1; either TRBD1 or TRBD2 may supply D (5 bases each). V lost 6 bases and J 0 bases, leaving 7 bases between the germline ends. Germline loops: CDR1 SQVTM, CDR2 ANQGSEA. The CDR3 runs to 12 residues. DNA of the CDR3: TGCAGCGTGGGACCGAGCACAGATACGCAGTATTTT. Translated: CSVGPSTDTQYF.

This rearrangement joins TRBV5-1 to TRBJ1-1, with D hard to call. Trimming shortened V by 2 bases and J by 1 base, and 9 bases separated the two germline ends. Germline V CDR1 and CDR2: SGHRS, YFSETQ. The CDR3 sequence is 14 residues long. CDR3 nucleotides: TGCGCCAGCAGCTTCGACGGATCGAACACTGAAGCTTTCTTT. It encodes CASSFDGSNTEAFF.

This clone has a handful of counts. The chain uses TRBV6-2 or TRBV6-3 and TRBJ1-2, with a weak D call TRBD1 (5 bases). The CDR3 is 13 residues long. With 5 bases removed from V and 2 bases from J, the gap between germline ends came to 9 bases. From germline, CDR1 is MNHEY and CDR2 SVGEGT. The CDR3 loop reads CASSTGTNYGYTF. Written as DNA, the CDR3 is TGTGCCAGCAGTACGGGGACCAACTATGGCTACACCTTC.

This clone was counted once. This rearrangement joins TRBV4-1 to TRBJ2-7, with a tentative D call TRBD2 (5 bases). Trimming left V 3 bases short and J 2 bases short, with 20 bases between. The CDR3 totals 17 residues. In germline, CDR1 is MGHRA, CDR2 YSYEKL. CDR3 coding DNA: TGCGCCAGCAGCCACCCCTCCGGCAGAGAGGGAGCCTACGAGCAGTACTTC. Its translation: CASSHPSGREGAYEQYF.

The gene calls are TRBV10-3 and TRBJ1-2; D is unclear. The CDR3 extends over 12 amino acids. Germline CDR1 ENHRY, CDR2 SYGVKD. V lost 2 bases and J 7 bases, leaving 8 bases between the germline ends. CDR3 sequence: CAISEAVSGYTF. The DNA of the CDR3 is TGTGCCATCAGTGAGGCCGTCTCTGGCTACACCTTC.

This sequence joins TRBV5-1 and TRBJ2-7; maybe TRBD2 (5 bases). This CDR3 region has 14 residues. Per germline, CDR1 SGHRS and CDR2 YFSETQ. V lost 2 bases and J lost 0, with 9 bases in between. In DNA form, the CDR3 reads TGCGCCAGCAGCTTACCGGGGAACTCCTACGAGCAGTACTTC. Its protein product is CASSLPGNSYEQYF.

This chain uses TRBV5-1 with TRBJ2-3; 10 bases map to TRBD2. Germline CDR1 SGHRS, CDR2 YFSETQ. V lost 0 bases, J lost 1 base, and 5 bases stayed unmatched. CDR3 length: 17 residues. CDR3: CASSLEGSGGRTDTQYF. DNA for the CDR3: TGCGCCAGCAGCTTGGAGGGTAGCGGGGGGCGCACAGATACGCAGTATTTT.

The CDR3 DNA is TGTGCCAGCAGCTTAGAAACAGGGGTATGGACCGGGGAGCTGTTTTTT. Translated: CASSLETGVWTGELFF. The chain uses TRBV7-8 and TRBJ2-2; 7 bases line up with TRBD1. V shed 1 base, J shed 5 bases, and the junction held 7 bases outside the gene matches. This CDR3 is built from 16 residues. CDR1 and CDR2 (germline): SGHVS, FQNEAQ. The whole variable domain, filled in from reference TRBV7-8 and TRBJ2-2, reads GAGVSQSPRYKVAKRGQDVALRCDPISGHVSLFWYQQALGQGPEFLTYFQNEAQLDKSGLPSDRFFAERPEGSVSTLKIQRTQQEDSAVYLCASSLETGVWTGELFFGEGSRLTVL.

This chain links TRBV6-5 with TRBJ2-7; 10 positions match TRBD1. Trimming took 8 bases from V and 5 from J; bases not matched to a gene: 9. The CDR3 contains 14 residues. Germline V lookup: CDR1 MNHEY, CDR2 SVGAGI. The CDR3 sequence: CASSRQGAADEQYF. The CDR3 DNA is TGTGCCAGCTCGAGACAGGGGGCGGCGGACGAGCAGTACTTC.

The count of this clone is one. CDR3 DNA: TGTGCTAGTGGTTTGGTACTGAGGGGGTACGATGAGCAGTTCTTC. Amino acids: CASGLVLRGYDEQFF. This sequence joins TRBV12-5 and TRBJ2-1; TRBD1 might be the D (6 bases). With 0 bases removed from V and 8 bases from J, the gap between germline ends came to 14 bases. Germline lookup yields CDR1 LGHNT and CDR2 FRNRAP. The CDR3 sequence is 15 residues long.